This TCR beta chain came from a study of cytomegalovirus exposure and HLA in healthy donors. Whole-study results and caveats: A later analysis associated around 17,000 TCR beta sequences with HLA alleles at a 0.05 false discovery rate.

This clone was recorded only once. The antigen remains unidentified. The CDR3 sequence is 15 residues long. V was cut by 4 bases and J by 1 base, with 12 bases left in between. CDR1 and CDR2 from the germline V gene are MGHRA and YSYEKL. PCR employed 60 Vbeta and 13 Jbeta primers. Libraries were prepared by immunoSEQ multiplex PCR; TCRdb keeps only in-frame clonotypes and omits some of them. The table shows around 150,000 clones, with about 74% occurring only once. The sample taken for sequencing was PBMCs. The TCR sequence derives from a man younger than 45 in good health and CMV-seronegative. This chain joins TRBV4-1 and TRBJ2-3; D perhaps matches TRBD2 (5 bases). CDR3 residues: CASSPETTRTDTQYF. CDR3 bases: TGCGCCAGCAGCCCCGAGACTACACGCACAGATACGCAGTATTTT.